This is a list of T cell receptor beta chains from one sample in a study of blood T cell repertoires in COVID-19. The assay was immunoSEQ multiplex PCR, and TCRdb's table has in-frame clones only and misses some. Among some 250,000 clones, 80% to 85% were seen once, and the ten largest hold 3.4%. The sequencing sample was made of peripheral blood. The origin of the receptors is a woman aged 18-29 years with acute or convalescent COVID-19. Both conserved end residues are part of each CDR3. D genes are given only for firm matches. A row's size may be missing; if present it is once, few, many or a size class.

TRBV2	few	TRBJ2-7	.	CASSDSETYEQYF	TGTGCCAGCAGTGATTCAGAAACCTACGAGCAGTACTTC
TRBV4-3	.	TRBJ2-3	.	CASSPQQISTDTQYF	TGCGCCAGCAGCCCCCAACAGATAAGCACAGATACGCAGTATTTT
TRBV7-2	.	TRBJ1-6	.	CASSFRTLPGLYNSPLHF	TGTGCCAGCAGCTTTCGGACACTCCCCGGCCTTTATAATTCACCCCTCCACTTT
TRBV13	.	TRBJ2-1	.	CASSRGSAEQFF	TGTGCCAGCAGCCGGGGGTCGGCTGAGCAGTTCTTC
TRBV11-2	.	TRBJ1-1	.	CASSRTLQGNTEAFF	TGTGCCAGCAGCCGGACTCTACAGGGTAACACTGAAGCTTTCTTT
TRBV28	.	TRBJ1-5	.	CASSLSAGYGNQPQHF	TGTGCCAGCAGTTTATCAGCAGGGTACGGCAATCAGCCCCAGCATTTT
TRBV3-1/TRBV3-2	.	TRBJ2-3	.	CASSQVGASTDTQYF	TGTGCCAGCAGCCAAGTGGGGGCTAGCACAGATACGCAGTATTTT
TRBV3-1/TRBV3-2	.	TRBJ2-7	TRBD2	CASTQSGGLAVQYF	TGTGCCAGCACCCAATCGGGGGGACTAGCGGTGCAGTACTTC
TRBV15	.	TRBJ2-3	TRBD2	CATSRASGNTDTQYF	TGTGCCACCAGCAGAGCTAGCGGGAACACAGATACGCAGTATTTT
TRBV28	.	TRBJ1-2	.	CASTSRGGAGGYTF	TGTGCCAGCACCTCCCGGGGGGGCGCCGGTGGCTACACCTTC
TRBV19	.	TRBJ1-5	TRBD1	CASRNRGQPQHF	TGTGCCAGTAGAAACAGGGGCCAGCCCCAGCATTTT
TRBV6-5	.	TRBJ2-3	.	CASSYSRHTGTDTQYF	TGTGCCAGCAGTTACTCGAGGCATACCGGAACAGATACGCAGTATTTT
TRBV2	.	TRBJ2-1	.	CASSEGSQRGNEQFF	TGTGCCAGCAGTGAGGGGTCGCAACGGGGCAATGAGCAGTTCTTC
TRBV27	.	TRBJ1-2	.	CASSTSGFSGYTF	TGTGCCAGCAGTACCTCCGGTTTCTCTGGCTACACCTTC